The entry below gives a single T cell receptor (beta chain) sequence along with its context. What it binds is unknown. V shed 4 bases, J shed 7 bases, and the junction held 3 bases outside the gene matches. This CDR3 has 14 amino acids. Per the germline V gene, CDR1 is SGDLS and CDR2 is YYNGEE. This entry is derived from a study of cytomegalovirus exposure and HLA in healthy donors. The PCR had 60 Vbeta and 13 Jbeta primers. Generated by immunoSEQ multiplex PCR, the TCRdb table keeps only in-frame clones and is missing some. The sample holds 120,000 or so clones, 80% to 90% seen once. Whole-study findings and limits: A previous analysis found most TCR beta V segments productive roughly 87% or roughly 30% of the time.

The rearrangement links TRBV9 to TRBJ2-1; TRBD2 agrees at 12 bases. Sequencing was carried out using PBMCs. This clonotype was obtained from a male donor in good health and CMV-seropositive. The CDR3 nucleotides are TGTGCCAGCAGCTTACTAGCGGGGGGAAATGAGCAGTTCTTC. Its protein product is CASSLLAGGNEQFF. The variable domain in full, with the rest retrieved from reference TRBV9 and TRBJ2-1, is DSGVTQTPKHLITATGQRVTLRCSPRSGDLSVYWYQQSLDQGLQFLIQYYNGEERAKGNILERFSAQQFPDLHSELNLSSLELGDSALYFCASSLLAGGNEQFFGPGTRLTVL.